The T cell receptor (beta chain) described here comes from a study of shared clonotypes between healthy human individuals. Study as a whole: Samples came from a couple of female and a few male donors aged 18 to 49.

Repertoires were generated with immunoSEQ multiplex PCR, while TCRdb's copy carries only in-frame clones and drops some. Of roughly 2,500,000 clones in the sample, 90% to 95% were seen once. The study drew all its donors from Caucasian adults living in Nashville, Tennessee. Division of CD4+ cells produced a CD45RA+ naive subset and a CD45RA-negative memory subset. V shed 1 base and J shed 0 bases, with 13 bases lying between them. Germline V gives CDR1 MNHEY, CDR2 SMNVEV (reference sequence). CDR3 size: 16 residues. V gene TRBV27 combines with J gene TRBJ2-7; D is undetermined. This TCR came from a man aged 18 to 35 in good health. Some clones in this sample may be carry-over from other donors' samples. The sample consisted of naive CD4+ T cells from PBMCs. Sample subset: CD45RA+ positively selected. The CDR3 region is CASSLYPPLGSYEQYF. The CDR3, as DNA: TGTGCCAGCAGTTTATACCCCCCCCTGGGCTCCTACGAGCAGTACTTC.